This entry describes one TCR beta chain. The antigen is not known. The data were obtained in a study of shared clonotypes between healthy human individuals. The germline V and J ends were trimmed by 0 bases and 5 bases, with 11 bases remaining between them. Germline CDR1 and CDR2: SNHLY and FYNNEI. CDR3 length: 15 amino acids. Overall study results and limits: In having few donors, the study represented limited genetic and exposure-history diversity.

Clones were sequenced by immunoSEQ multiplex PCR, and TCRdb holds only the in-frame ones, with some missing. The sample holds 2 million to 2.5 million clones, 92% seen once. The gene calls are TRBV2 and TRBJ1-5; tentative D call: TRBD1 (5 bases). Sequencing was performed on naive CD4+ T cells from PBMCs. Subset indicated: CD45RA+ positively selected. The receptor's source is a man aged 18 to 30 in good health. Some clones in this sample may be carry-over from other donors' samples. The CDR3 region is CASSEALGGDQPQHF. CDR3 nucleotide sequence: TGTGCCAGCAGTGAAGCGCTCGGGGGGGATCAGCCCCAGCATTTT.